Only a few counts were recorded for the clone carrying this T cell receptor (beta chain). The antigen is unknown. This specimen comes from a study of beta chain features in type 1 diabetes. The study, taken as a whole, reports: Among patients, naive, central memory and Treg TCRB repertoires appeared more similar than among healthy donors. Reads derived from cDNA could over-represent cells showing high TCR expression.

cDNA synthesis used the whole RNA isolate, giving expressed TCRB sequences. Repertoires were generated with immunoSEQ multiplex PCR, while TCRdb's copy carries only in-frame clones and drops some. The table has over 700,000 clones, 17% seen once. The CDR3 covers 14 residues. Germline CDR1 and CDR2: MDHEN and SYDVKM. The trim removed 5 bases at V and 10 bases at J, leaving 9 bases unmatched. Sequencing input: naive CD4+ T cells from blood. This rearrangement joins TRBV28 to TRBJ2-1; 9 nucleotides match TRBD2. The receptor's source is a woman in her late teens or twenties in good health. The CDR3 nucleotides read TGTGCCAGCAGTCCGCGGGGGGGGTCGCGGGAGCAGTTCTTC. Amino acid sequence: CASSPRGGSREQFF.